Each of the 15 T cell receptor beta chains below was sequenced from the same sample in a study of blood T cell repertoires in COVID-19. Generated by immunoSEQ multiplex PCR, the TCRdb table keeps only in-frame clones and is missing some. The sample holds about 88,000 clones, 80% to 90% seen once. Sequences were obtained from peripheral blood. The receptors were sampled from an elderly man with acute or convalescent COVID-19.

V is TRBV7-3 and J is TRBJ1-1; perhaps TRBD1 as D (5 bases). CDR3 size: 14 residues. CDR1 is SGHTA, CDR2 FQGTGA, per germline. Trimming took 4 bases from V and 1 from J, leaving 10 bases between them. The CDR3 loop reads CASSWGPGNTEAFF. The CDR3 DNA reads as TGTGCCAGCAGCTGGGGCCCCGGGAACACTGAAGCTTTCTTT.

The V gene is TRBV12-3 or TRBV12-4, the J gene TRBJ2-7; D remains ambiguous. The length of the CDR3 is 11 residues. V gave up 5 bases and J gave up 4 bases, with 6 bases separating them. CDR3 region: CASSHQYEQYF. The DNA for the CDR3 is TGTGCCAGCAGTCACCAGTACGAGCAGTACTTC.

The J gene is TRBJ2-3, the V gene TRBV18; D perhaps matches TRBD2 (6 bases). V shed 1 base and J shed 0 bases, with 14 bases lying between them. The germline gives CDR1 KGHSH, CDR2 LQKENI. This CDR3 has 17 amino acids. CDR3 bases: TGTGCCAGCTCACCACGCCGGGACTTCGCTAGCACAGATACGCAGTATTTT. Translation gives CASSPRRDFASTDTQYF. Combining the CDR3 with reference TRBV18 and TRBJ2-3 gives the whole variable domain NAGVMQNPRHLVRRRGQEARLRCSPMKGHSHVYWYRQLPEEGLKFMVYLQKENIIDESGMPKERFSAEFPKEGPSILRIQQVVRGDSAAYFCASSPRRDFASTDTQYFGPGTRLTVL.

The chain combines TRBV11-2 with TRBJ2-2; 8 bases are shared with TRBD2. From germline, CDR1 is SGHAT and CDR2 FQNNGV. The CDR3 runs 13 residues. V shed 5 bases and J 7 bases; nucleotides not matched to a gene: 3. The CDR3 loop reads CASSQGLGGELFF. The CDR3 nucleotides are TGTGCCAGCAGCCAGGGACTAGGCGGGGAGCTGTTTTTT.

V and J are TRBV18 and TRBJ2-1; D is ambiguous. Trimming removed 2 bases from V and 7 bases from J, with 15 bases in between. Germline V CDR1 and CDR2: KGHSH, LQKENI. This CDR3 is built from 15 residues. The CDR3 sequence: CASSPSVLVSNEQFF. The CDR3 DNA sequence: TGTGCCAGCTCACCATCCGTTCTAGTTTCGAATGAGCAGTTCTTC.

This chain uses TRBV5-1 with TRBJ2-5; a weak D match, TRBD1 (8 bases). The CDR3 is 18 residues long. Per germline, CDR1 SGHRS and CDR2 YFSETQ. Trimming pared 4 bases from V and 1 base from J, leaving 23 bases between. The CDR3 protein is CASSGGGQAGRPQETQYF. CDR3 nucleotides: TGCGCCAGCAGCGGGGGGGGACAGGCAGGCCGCCCCCAAGAGACCCAGTACTTC.

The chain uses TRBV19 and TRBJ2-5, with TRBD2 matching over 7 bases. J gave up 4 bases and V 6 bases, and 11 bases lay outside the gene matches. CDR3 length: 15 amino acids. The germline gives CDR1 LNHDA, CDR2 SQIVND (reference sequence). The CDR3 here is CASSASGAGSETQYF. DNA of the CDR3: TGTGCCAGTAGCGCTAGCGGAGCCGGGTCAGAGACCCAGTACTTC.

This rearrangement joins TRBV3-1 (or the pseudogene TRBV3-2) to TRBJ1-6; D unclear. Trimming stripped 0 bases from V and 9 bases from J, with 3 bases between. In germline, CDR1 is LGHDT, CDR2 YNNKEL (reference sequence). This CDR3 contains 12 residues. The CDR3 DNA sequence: TGTGCCAGCAGCCAAGAGGCTTCACCCCTCCACTTT. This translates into CASSQEASPLHF.

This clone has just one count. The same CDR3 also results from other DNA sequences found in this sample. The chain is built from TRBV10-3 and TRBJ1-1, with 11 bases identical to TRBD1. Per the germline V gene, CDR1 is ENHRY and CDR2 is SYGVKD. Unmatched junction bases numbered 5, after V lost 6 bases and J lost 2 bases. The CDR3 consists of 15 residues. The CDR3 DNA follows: TGTGCCATCAGCAGGACAGGGGGCCTCAACACTGAAGCTTTCTTT. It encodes CAISRTGGLNTEAFF.

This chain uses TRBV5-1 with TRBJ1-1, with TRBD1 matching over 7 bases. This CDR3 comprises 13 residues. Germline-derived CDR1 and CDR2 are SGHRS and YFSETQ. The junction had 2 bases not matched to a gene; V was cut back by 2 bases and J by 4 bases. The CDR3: CASSFGTVTEAFF. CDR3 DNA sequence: TGCGCCAGCAGCTTCGGGACAGTCACTGAAGCTTTCTTT. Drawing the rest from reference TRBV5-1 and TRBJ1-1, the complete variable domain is KAGVTQTPRYLIKTRGQQVTLSCSPISGHRSVSWYQQTPGQGLQFLFEYFSETQRNKGNFPGRFSGRQFSNSRSEMNVSTLELGDSALYLCASSFGTVTEAFFGQGTRLTVV.

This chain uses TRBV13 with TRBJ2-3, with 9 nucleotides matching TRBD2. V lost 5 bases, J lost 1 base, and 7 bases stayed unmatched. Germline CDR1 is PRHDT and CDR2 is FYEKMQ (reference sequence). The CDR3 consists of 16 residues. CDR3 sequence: CASSPKQREGTDTQYF. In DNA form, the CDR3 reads TGTGCCAGCAGCCCCAAGCAGCGGGAGGGCACAGATACGCAGTATTTT.

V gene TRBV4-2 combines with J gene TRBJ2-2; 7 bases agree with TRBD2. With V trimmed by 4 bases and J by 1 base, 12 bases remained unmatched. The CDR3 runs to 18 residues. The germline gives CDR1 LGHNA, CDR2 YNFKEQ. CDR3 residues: CASSPYLGSGLNTGELFF. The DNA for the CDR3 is TGTGCCAGCAGCCCGTACCTTGGTAGCGGGCTGAACACCGGGGAGCTGTTTTTT.

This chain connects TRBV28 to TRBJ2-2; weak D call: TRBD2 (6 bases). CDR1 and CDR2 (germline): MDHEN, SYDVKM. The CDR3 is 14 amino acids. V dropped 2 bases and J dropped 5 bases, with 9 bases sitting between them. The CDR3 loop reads CASSLMGLTGELFF. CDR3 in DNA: TGTGCCAGCAGTTTAATGGGACTTACCGGGGAGCTGTTTTTT.

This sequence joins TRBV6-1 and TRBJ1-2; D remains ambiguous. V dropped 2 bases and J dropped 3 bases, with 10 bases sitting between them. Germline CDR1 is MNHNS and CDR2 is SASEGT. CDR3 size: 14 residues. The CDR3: CASSERSAHYGYTF. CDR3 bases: TGTGCCAGCAGTGAAAGGAGCGCGCACTATGGCTACACCTTC.

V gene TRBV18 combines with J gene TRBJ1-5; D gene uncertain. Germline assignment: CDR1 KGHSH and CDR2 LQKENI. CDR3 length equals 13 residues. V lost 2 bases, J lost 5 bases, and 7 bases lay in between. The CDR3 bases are TGTGCCAGCTCACCAGGGGAGGATCAGCCCCAGCATTTT. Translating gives CASSPGEDQPQHF.